These 28 T cell receptor beta chains were sequenced from one sample in a study of blood T cell repertoires in COVID-19. The repertoire was sequenced with immunoSEQ multiplex PCR; TCRdb's copy has only in-frame clones and lacks some. Here the sample spans 300,000 to 350,000 clones, 90% being singletons. The material sequenced was PBMCs or T cells enriched from blood (not recorded which). The receptors originated from a woman aged 18-29 years with acute COVID-19.

CDR3 sequence reads: CASSSPGVANYGYTF. CDR3 in DNA: TGTGCCAGCAGTTCCCCAGGGGTAGCTAACTATGGCTACACCTTC. The V call is TRBV28, the J call TRBJ1-2; the D gene is possibly TRBD1 (6 bases). The CDR3 has 15 residues. In germline, CDR1 is MDHEN, CDR2 SYDVKM. The V and J ends lost 4 bases and 0 bases respectively, with 12 bases between them.

This rearrangement joins TRBV27 to TRBJ2-4; 9 nucleotides agree with TRBD2. The trim removed 0 bases at V and 0 bases at J, leaving 3 bases unmatched. The CDR3 consists of 17 residues. CDR1 is MNHEY, CDR2 SMNVEV, per germline (reference sequence). This CDR3 reads CASSLSASGIAKNIQYF. The CDR3 DNA is TGTGCCAGCAGTTTATCTGCTAGCGGGATAGCCAAAAACATTCAGTACTTC.

V is TRBV5-1 and J is TRBJ2-5; D is perhaps TRBD1 (5 bases). Trimming removed 2 bases at V and 2 bases at J, with 13 bases between. The CDR3 has 15 amino acids. The V gene's germline CDR1 is SGHRS and CDR2 YFSETQ. CDR3 protein: CASSFVSREQETQYF. The DNA of the CDR3 is TGCGCCAGCAGCTTCGTTTCCAGGGAACAAGAGACCCAGTACTTC.

This clone occurred a few times. V gene TRBV6-5 combines with J gene TRBJ1-1; a weak D match, TRBD1 (6 bases). Trimming pared 6 bases from V and 5 bases from J, leaving 19 bases between. The CDR3 has 15 residues. CDR1 is MNHEY, CDR2 SVGAGI, per germline. CDR3 in amino acids: CASSLLQGWETEAFF. CDR3 nucleotides: TGTGCCAGCAGCCTATTACAGGGTTGGGAAACTGAAGCTTTCTTT.

This clone came up once. The chain uses TRBV10-1 and TRBJ1-6; perhaps TRBD1 as D (6 bases). The CDR3 contains 14 residues. Trimming cost V 4 bases and J 7 bases, with 11 bases left between them. Germline loops: CDR1 WNHNN, CDR2 SYGVQD (reference sequence). This CDR3 is CASSGHRVNSPLHF. CDR3 sequence (DNA): TGCGCCAGCAGTGGTCACAGGGTCAATTCACCCCTCCACTTT.

This rearrangement joins TRBV2 to TRBJ2-1, with D possibly being TRBD2 (6 bases). Trimming took 6 bases from V and 6 from J, leaving 18 bases between them. Per germline, CDR1 SNHLY and CDR2 FYNNEI. This CDR3 spans 15 amino acids. The CDR3 loop is CASRELTNGGNEQFF. Here the CDR3 DNA reads TGTGCCAGCAGGGAGCTCACAAACGGGGGCAATGAGCAGTTCTTC. The full variable domain, with the rest looked up from reference TRBV2 and TRBJ2-1, is EPEVTQTPSHQVTQMGQEVILRCVPISNHLYFYWYRQILGQKVEFLVSFYNNEISEKSEIFDDQFSVERPDGSNFTLKIRSTKLEDSAMYFCASRELTNGGNEQFFGPGTRLTVL.

This chain links TRBV7-2 with TRBJ1-6; D is ambiguous. Germline loops: CDR1 SGHTA, CDR2 FQGNSA. V dropped 0 bases and J dropped 6 bases, with 12 bases sitting between them. The CDR3 covers 16 residues. The CDR3 DNA reads as TGTGCCAGCAGCTTAGCTGTCCAGTCTGCTAATTCACCCCTCCACTTT. Protein sequence: CASSLAVQSANSPLHF.

This sequence joins TRBV28 and TRBJ1-2; D may be TRBD1 (6 bases). The CDR3 runs to 14 residues. Germline V gene data show CDR1 as MDHEN and CDR2 as SYDVKM. V lost 4 bases and J 4 bases, leaving 13 bases between the germline ends. CDR3 sequence: CASSSPRGSYGYTF. CDR3 in DNA: TGTGCCAGCAGTTCCCCGAGGGGGTCCTATGGCTACACCTTC.

This chain joins TRBV27 and TRBJ1-3; D not resolved. Between the trimmed V and J ends, which lost 2 bases and 2 bases, there was a span of 7 bases. This CDR3 contains 14 residues. Germline V gene sequence: CDR1 MNHEY, CDR2 SMNVEV (reference sequence). CDR3 in DNA: TGTGCCAGCAGTTTACGCAGTGCTGGAAACACCATATATTTT. Its protein is CASSLRSAGNTIYF.

This clone appeared once. This chain links TRBV11-2 with TRBJ2-5, with 16 bases aligning to TRBD2. J gave up 4 bases and V 0 bases, and 5 bases lay outside the gene matches. Germline V lookup: CDR1 SGHAT, CDR2 FQNNGV. The CDR3 has 18 residues. The CDR3 is CASSLEQGLAGGRETQYF. In DNA form, the CDR3 reads TGTGCCAGCAGCTTAGAACAGGGACTAGCGGGAGGGCGAGAGACCCAGTACTTC.

The rearrangement joins TRBV19 to TRBJ2-2; D call uncertain. The V gene lost 1 base and the J gene lost 0 bases, with 9 bases spanning the gap. There are 16 residues in the CDR3. In germline, CDR1 is LNHDA, CDR2 SQIVND (reference sequence). The CDR3, as DNA: TGTGCCAGTAGTATAGGTTCCCTTACGAACACCGGGGAGCTGTTTTTT. Translated: CASSIGSLTNTGELFF.

CDR3 sequence (DNA): TGTGCCACCCGACGGGAGCCTAACAATGAGCAGTTCTTC. Protein product: CATRREPNNEQFF. The chain joins TRBV19 to TRBJ2-1; maybe TRBD2 (6 bases). This CDR3 is built from 13 residues. V dropped 10 bases and J dropped 5 bases, with 15 bases sitting between them. Germline lookup yields CDR1 LNHDA and CDR2 SQIVND (reference sequence).

This rearrangement joins TRBV10-2 to TRBJ2-3; D may be TRBD2 (5 bases). V was cut by 6 bases and J by 4 bases, with 23 bases left in between. Per germline, CDR1 WSHSY and CDR2 SAAADI. The CDR3 runs to 17 residues. The CDR3, as DNA: TGCGCCAGCAGCCGGACTGGCAGGCAGATGAGCCCAGATACGCAGTATTTT. Amino acid sequence: CASSRTGRQMSPDTQYF.

This clone is a singleton in its sample. The chain carries TRBV4-2 and TRBJ2-1; D may be TRBD2 (6 bases). The germline V gene encodes CDR1 LGHNA and CDR2 YNFKEQ. The CDR3 loop spans 15 amino acids. V was shortened by 0 bases and J by 7 bases, with 13 bases between the two germline ends. As DNA, the CDR3 is TGTGCCAGCAGCCAAGACCAGGCGGGGTTGAATGAGCAGTTCTTC. Translating it yields CASSQDQAGLNEQFF.

This chain uses TRBV25-1 with TRBJ1-1; no clear D. Germline CDR1 and CDR2: MGHDK and SYGVNS. The CDR3 is made up of 11 amino acids. Trimming removed 3 bases at V and 10 bases at J, with 9 bases between. The CDR3 is CASSESWAAFF. The CDR3 DNA reads TGTGCCAGCAGTGAGTCCTGGGCAGCTTTCTTT.

The V call is TRBV19, the J call TRBJ2-1, with 10 bases fitting TRBD2. The CDR3 runs to 15 residues. Germline-derived CDR1 and CDR2 are LNHDA and SQIVND (reference sequence). J was trimmed by 8 bases and V by 3 bases; bases with no gene match: 7. Written as DNA, the CDR3 is TGTGCCAGTAGTATGGGTAGCGGGAGGAGAGATGAGCAGTTCTTC. Amino acids: CASSMGSGRRDEQFF. The full variable domain, completed using reference TRBV19 and TRBJ2-1, is DGGITQSPKYLFRKEGQNVTLSCEQNLNHDAMYWYRQDPGQGLRLIYYSQIVNDFQKGDIAEGYSVSREKKESFPLTVTSAQKNPTAFYLCASSMGSGRRDEQFFGPGTRLTVL.

The chain combines TRBV7-9 with TRBJ1-2; perhaps TRBD1 as D (6 bases). Germline assignment: CDR1 SEHNR and CDR2 FQNEAQ (reference sequence). There are 17 residues in the CDR3. Trimming pared 4 bases from V and 2 bases from J, leaving 20 bases between. CDR3 DNA sequence: TGTGCCAGCAGCTCGGGACAAAGGGTAGGATCGAACTATGGCTACACCTTC. This sequence encodes CASSSGQRVGSNYGYTF.

The chain has TRBV15 and TRBJ2-1; unclear D gene. CDR3 size: 14 residues. The V gene lost 0 bases and the J gene lost 4 bases, with 7 bases spanning the gap. Germline values: CDR1 LNHNV, CDR2 YYDKDF (reference sequence). CDR3 protein: CATSRDLSYNEQFF. CDR3 coding DNA: TGTGCCACCAGCAGAGATCTCAGTTACAATGAGCAGTTCTTC.

The rearrangement links TRBV29-1 to TRBJ1-1; the D is unclear. CDR1 and CDR2 (germline): SQVTM, ANQGSEA. V lost 6 bases and J 2 bases, leaving 13 bases between the germline ends. This CDR3 contains 13 residues. For the CDR3, the DNA is TGCAGCGTACGTCGGGTGATTAACACTGAAGCTTTCTTT. Encoded protein: CSVRRVINTEAFF. Full variable domain (outside the CDR3, taken from reference TRBV29-1 and TRBJ1-1): SAVISQKPSRDICQRGTSLTIQCQVDSQVTMMFWYRQQPGQSLTLIATANQGSEATYESGFVIDKFPISRPNLTFSTLTVSNMSPEDSSIYLCSVRRVINTEAFFGQGTRLTVV.

This clone was detected a few times. This chain links TRBV5-1 with TRBJ2-7, with D uncertain. V was shortened by 3 bases and J by 3 bases, with 4 bases between the two germline ends. Germline assignment: CDR1 SGHRS and CDR2 YFSETQ. This CDR3 spans 11 amino acids. CDR3 sequence: CASSSHYEQYF. The CDR3 bases are TGCGCCAGCAGCTCCCACTACGAGCAGTACTTC.

The chain recombines TRBV7-9 with TRBJ2-1, with D perhaps TRBD1 (5 bases). In germline, CDR1 is SEHNR, CDR2 FQNEAQ (reference sequence). Deletions cut 3 bases from V and 2 bases from J, with 14 bases between. CDR3 length: 16 residues. For the CDR3, the DNA is TGTGCCAGCAGCTTGGGTCAGGGAACTACCTACAATGAGCAGTTCTTC. This sequence encodes CASSLGQGTTYNEQFF.

This sequence joins TRBV13 and TRBJ2-7; 7 positions match TRBD2. The CDR3 is made up of 15 amino acids. Trimming cost V 0 bases and J 3 bases; bases outside gene matches: 5. The germline gives CDR1 PRHDT, CDR2 FYEKMQ (reference sequence). DNA of the CDR3: TGTGCCAGCAGCTTAGGTGCGGGAGCTGGCTACGAGCAGTACTTC. Encoded protein: CASSLGAGAGYEQYF.

The V and J genes are TRBV28 and TRBJ1-2; TRBD1 matches 9 bases. The V and J ends lost 4 bases and 3 bases, in that order; junction bases with no gene match: 6. CDR1 MDHEN and CDR2 SYDVKM come from the germline V gene. This CDR3 has 15 amino acids. The CDR3 is CASSWGQGGDYGYTF. The DNA for the CDR3 is TGTGCCAGCAGTTGGGGACAGGGAGGGGACTATGGCTACACCTTC.

The rearrangement links TRBV27 to TRBJ2-7, with 9 bases matching TRBD2. There are 15 residues in the CDR3. Germline lookup yields CDR1 MNHEY and CDR2 SMNVEV (reference sequence). V dropped 2 bases and J dropped 6; count of bases not matched to a gene: 8. The CDR3 protein is CASSLTSSGAPEQYF. The DNA for the CDR3 is TGTGCCAGCAGTTTAACGTCTAGCGGGGCCCCCGAGCAGTACTTC.

The chain recombines TRBV4-1 with TRBJ2-1; D possibly corresponds to TRBD2 (6 bases). Trimming pared 4 bases from V and 3 bases from J, leaving 22 bases between. Per germline, CDR1 MGHRA and CDR2 YSYEKL. The CDR3 has 18 residues. The CDR3 DNA reads TGCGCCAGCAGCCCGGCCGGTATCCGGGACTCAAGCTACAATGAGCAGTTCTTC. It translates to CASSPAGIRDSSYNEQFF.

V is TRBV28 and J is TRBJ2-7; a weak D match, TRBD1 (6 bases). With 4 bases removed from V and 0 bases from J, the gap between germline ends came to 10 bases. Germline V gene data show CDR1 as MDHEN and CDR2 as SYDVKM. The CDR3 has 14 amino acids. The CDR3 sequence: CASSSGQSSYEQYF. In DNA, the CDR3 is TGTGCCAGCAGTTCCGGACAGTCCTCCTACGAGCAGTACTTC. The full variable domain, its missing parts supplied by reference TRBV28 and TRBJ2-7, is DVKVTQSSRYLVKRTGEKVFLECVQDMDHENMFWYRQDPGLGLRLIYFSYDVKMKEKGDIPEGYSVSREKKERFSLILESASTNQTSMYLCASSSGQSSYEQYFGPGTRLTVT.

The J gene is TRBJ2-3, the V gene TRBV7-9, with TRBD2 matching over 7 bases. Germline CDR1 SEHNR, CDR2 FQNEAQ (reference sequence). The CDR3 has 16 amino acids. V was clipped by 3 bases and J by 0 bases; unmatched bases: 6. DNA for the CDR3: TGTGCCAGCAGCTTCGCCGGGACTACCAGCACAGATACGCAGTATTTT. Its translation is CASSFAGTTSTDTQYF.

The rearrangement links TRBV28 to TRBJ2-1; D is undetermined. The CDR3 spans 11 residues. Germline loops: CDR1 MDHEN, CDR2 SYDVKM. Trimming pared 5 bases from V and 10 bases from J, leaving 9 bases between. This CDR3 is CASSPVSEQFF. Written as DNA, the CDR3 is TGTGCCAGCAGTCCCGTATCCGAGCAGTTCTTC.